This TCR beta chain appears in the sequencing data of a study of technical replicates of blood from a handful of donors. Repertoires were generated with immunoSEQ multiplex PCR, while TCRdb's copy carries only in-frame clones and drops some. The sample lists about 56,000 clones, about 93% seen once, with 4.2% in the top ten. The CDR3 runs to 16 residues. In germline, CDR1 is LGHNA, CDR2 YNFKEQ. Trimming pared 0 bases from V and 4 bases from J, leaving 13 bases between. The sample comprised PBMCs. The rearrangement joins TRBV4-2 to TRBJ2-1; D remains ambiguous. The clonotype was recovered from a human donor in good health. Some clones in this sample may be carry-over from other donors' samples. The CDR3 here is CASSQDTLVRYNEQFF. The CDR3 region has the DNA TGTGCCAGCAGCCAAGATACCCTAGTTCGGTACAATGAGCAGTTCTTC.